This is a list of T cell receptor beta chains from one sample in a study of cytomegalovirus exposure and HLA in healthy donors. Only in-frame clones appear in the TCRdb table, and some are missing; sequencing was by immunoSEQ multiplex PCR. This sample has over 90,000 clones; around 76% occur once, and the top ten carry about 9.3%. The source material was PBMCs. The source of these receptors is a woman aged 18-29 years in good health and CMV-seropositive. CDR3s include the opening cysteine and the closing phenylalanine or tryptophan. A D gene is named only where the DNA matches it firmly. A row's size may be missing; if present it is once, few, many or a size class.

>NA|TRBJ2-3|NA|TRBV4-1
TGCGCCAGCAGCCAACTTGAGGGATTCACAGATACGCAGTATTTT
CASSQLEGFTDTQYF
>NA|TRBJ2-7|NA|TRBV27
TGTGCCAGCAGTCCGCTGGGGGGAGGCGAGCAGTACTTC
CASSPLGGGEQYF
>NA|TRBJ2-1|NA|TRBV19
TGTGCCAGTAGTATGGGGGGAGTCTACCTTCACATGGACTACAATGAGCAGTTCTTC
CASSMGGVYLHMDYNEQFF
>NA|TRBJ2-3|TRBD2|TRBV5-1
TGCGCCAGCAGAACTAGCGGGGTGATCACAGATACGCAGTATTTT
CASRTSGVITDTQYF
>NA|TRBJ2-5|NA|TRBV11-2
TGTGCCAGCAGCTTGGCGAGAGGAGAGACCCAGTACTTC
CASSLARGETQYF
>few|TRBJ2-1|TRBD2|TRBV6-1
TGTGCCCAAGGAGCGGGGGGGCCGGGCCACAATGAGCAGTTCTTC
CAQGAGGPGHNEQFF
>NA|TRBJ2-4|TRBD2|TRBV28
TGTGCCAGCCTCTCCGGGGCGGGAGGGCGATCCAAAAACATTCAGTACTTC
CASLSGAGGRSKNIQYF
>NA|TRBJ1-2|NA|TRBV21-1
TGTGCCAGCAAGACTTCGGGGGATCCCTCTAACTATGGCTACACCTTC
CASKTSGDPSNYGYTF
>NA|TRBJ2-7|NA|TRBV18
TGTGCCAGCTCACGAGGGACAGCGGGCGGCGAGCAGTACTTC
CASSRGTAGGEQYF
>NA|TRBJ1-5|NA|TRBV19
TGTGCCAGTACTCCCGGGTGGATCGGGGCCCAGCATTTT
CASTPGWIGAQHF
>NA|TRBJ1-5|NA|TRBV5-8
TGTGCCAGCAGCTTGAAACAAATCAGCAATCAGCCCCAGCATTTT
CASSLKQISNQPQHF
>NA|TRBJ2-7|TRBD1|TRBV27
TGTGCCAGCAGTCCACTGGGACAGGGAAACTACGAGCAGTACTTC
CASSPLGQGNYEQYF
>NA|TRBJ1-4|NA|TRBV14
TGTGCCAGCAGCCAACGAGTGGAGGGCGAAAAACTGTTTTTT
CASSQRVEGEKLFF
>NA|TRBJ2-3|TRBD2|TRBV5-1
TGCGCCAGCAGCTTTCGGCTTGGACTAGCGGGGCTCACAGATACGCAGTATTTT
CASSFRLGLAGLTDTQYF
>NA|TRBJ1-3|TRBD1|TRBV2
TGTGCCAGCAGGCCCGGGACAGGGGTTGGAAACACCATATATTTT
CASRPGTGVGNTIYF
>NA|TRBJ1-2|TRBD1|TRBV27
TGTGCCAGCAGTTTATACGACAGGGTAGGAGGCTACACCTTC
CASSLYDRVGGYTF